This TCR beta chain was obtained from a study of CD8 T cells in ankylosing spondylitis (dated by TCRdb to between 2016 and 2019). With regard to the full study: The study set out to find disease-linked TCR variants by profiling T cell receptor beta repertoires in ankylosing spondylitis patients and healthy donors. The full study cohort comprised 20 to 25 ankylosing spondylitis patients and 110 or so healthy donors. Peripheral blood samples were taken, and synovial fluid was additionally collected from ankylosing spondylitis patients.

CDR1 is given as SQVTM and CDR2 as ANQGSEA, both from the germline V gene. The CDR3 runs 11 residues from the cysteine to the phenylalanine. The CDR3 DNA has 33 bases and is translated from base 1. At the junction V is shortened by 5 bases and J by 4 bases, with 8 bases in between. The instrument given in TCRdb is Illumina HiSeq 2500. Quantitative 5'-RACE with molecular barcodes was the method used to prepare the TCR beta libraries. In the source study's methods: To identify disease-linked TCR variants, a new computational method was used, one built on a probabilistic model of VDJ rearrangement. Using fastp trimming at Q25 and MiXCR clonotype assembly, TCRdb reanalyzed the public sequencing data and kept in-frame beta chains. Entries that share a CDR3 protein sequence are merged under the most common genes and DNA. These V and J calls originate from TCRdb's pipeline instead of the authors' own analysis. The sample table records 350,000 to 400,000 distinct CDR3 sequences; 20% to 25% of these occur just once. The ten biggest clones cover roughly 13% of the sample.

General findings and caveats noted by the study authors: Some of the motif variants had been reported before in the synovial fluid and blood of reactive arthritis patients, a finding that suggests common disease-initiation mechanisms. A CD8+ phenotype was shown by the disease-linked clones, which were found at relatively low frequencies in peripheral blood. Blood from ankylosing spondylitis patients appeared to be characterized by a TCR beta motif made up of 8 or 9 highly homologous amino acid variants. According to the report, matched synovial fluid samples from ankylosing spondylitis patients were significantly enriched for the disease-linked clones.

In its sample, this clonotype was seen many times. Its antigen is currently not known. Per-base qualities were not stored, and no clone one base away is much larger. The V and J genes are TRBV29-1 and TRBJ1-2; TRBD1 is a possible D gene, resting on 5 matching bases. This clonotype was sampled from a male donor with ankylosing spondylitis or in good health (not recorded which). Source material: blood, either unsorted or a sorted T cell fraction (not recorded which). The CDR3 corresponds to CSVRGGYGYTF. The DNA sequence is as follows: TGCAGCGTTCGCGGGGGCTATGGCTACACCTTC.